This T cell receptor (beta chain) was found in a study of identical twins. Study results and limitations: Findings came from cross-sectional statistics, without long-term follow-up of donors. Excess twin sharing in beta out-of-frame sequences was weaker.

In the case of this clonotype: The antigen is unknown.

The cDNA had a unique molecular identifier and a template-switch universal primer site. Each CDR3 protein is one row after TCRdb ran MiXCR on the 5' RACE reads. Among roughly 250,000 distinct CDR3 sequences listed, over 11% were seen once. This CDR3 is 16 amino acids long. Deletions cut 4 bases from V and 4 bases from J, with 18 bases between. The germline V gene has CDR1 SGHRS and CDR2 YFSETQ. The sequence was obtained from a woman younger than 35 in good health. The sample taken for sequencing was memory (CD45RO+) T cells sorted from blood. The chain is built from TRBV5-1 and TRBJ2-1, with D maybe TRBD1 (5 bases). CDR3 in amino acids: CASSRVFGARYNEQFF. The DNA of the CDR3 is TGCGCCAGCAGCAGGGTGTTTGGGGCCCGGTACAATGAGCAGTTCTTC.